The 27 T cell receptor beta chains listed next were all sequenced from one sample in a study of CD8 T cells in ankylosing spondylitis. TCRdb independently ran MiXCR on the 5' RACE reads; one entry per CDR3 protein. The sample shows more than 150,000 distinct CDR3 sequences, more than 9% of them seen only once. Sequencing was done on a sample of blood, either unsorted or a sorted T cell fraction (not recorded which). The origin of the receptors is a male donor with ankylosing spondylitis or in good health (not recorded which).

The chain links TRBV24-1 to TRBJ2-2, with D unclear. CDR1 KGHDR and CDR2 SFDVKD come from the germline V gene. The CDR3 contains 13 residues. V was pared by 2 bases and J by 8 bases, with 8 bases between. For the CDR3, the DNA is TGTGCCACCAGTGATTACCTCCTGGGGGAGCTGTTTTTT. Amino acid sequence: CATSDYLLGELFF.

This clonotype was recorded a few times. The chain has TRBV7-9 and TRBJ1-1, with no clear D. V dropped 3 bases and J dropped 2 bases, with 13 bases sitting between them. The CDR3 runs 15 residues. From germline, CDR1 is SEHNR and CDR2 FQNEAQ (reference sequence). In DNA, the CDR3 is TGTGCCAGCAGCTTGTCCGTGGGTCGTAACACTGAAGCTTTCTTT. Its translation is CASSLSVGRNTEAFF.

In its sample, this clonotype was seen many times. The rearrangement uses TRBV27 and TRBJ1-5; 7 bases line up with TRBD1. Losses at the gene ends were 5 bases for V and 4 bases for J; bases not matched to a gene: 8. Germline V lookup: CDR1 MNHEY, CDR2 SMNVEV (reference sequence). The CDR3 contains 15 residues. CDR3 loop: CASSPRDRTNQPQHF. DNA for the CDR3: TGTGCCAGCAGTCCCCGGGACAGAACTAATCAGCCCCAGCATTTT.

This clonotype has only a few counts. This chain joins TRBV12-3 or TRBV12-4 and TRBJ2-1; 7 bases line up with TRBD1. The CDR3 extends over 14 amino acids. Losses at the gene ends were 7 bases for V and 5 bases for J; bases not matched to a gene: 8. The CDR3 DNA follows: TGTGCCAGCACCAGACAGGGAAGTGACAATGAGCAGTTCTTC. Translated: CASTRQGSDNEQFF.

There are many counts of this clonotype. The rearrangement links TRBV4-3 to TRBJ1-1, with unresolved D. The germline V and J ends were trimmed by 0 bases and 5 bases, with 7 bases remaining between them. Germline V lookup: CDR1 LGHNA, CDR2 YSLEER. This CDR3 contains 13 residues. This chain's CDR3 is CASSQDLGTEAFF. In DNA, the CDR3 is TGCGCCAGCAGCCAAGATCTGGGGACTGAAGCTTTCTTT.

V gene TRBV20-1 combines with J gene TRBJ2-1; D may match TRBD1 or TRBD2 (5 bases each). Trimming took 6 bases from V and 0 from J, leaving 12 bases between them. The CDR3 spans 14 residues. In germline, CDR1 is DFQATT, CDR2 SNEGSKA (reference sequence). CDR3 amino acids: CSAKGTASYNEQFF. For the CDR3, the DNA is TGCAGTGCGAAGGGGACCGCCTCCTACAATGAGCAGTTCTTC.

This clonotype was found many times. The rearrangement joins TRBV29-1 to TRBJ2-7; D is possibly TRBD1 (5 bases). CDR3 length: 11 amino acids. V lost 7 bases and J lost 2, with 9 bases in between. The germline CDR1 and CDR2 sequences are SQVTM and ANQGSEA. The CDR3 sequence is CSGETAYEQYF. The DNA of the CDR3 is TGCAGCGGTGAGACAGCCTACGAGCAGTACTTC.

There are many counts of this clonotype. This chain's CDR3 is CASSLDWVRPSSYNSPLHF. CDR3 sequence (DNA): TGTGCCAGCAGCTTGGATTGGGTCAGGCCAAGCTCCTATAATTCACCCCTCCACTTT. The chain links TRBV5-4 to TRBJ1-6; D is unclear. CDR1 and CDR2 from the germline V gene are SGHNT and YYREEE (reference sequence). V lost 0 bases and J lost 0, with 16 bases in between. CDR3 length equals 19 residues.

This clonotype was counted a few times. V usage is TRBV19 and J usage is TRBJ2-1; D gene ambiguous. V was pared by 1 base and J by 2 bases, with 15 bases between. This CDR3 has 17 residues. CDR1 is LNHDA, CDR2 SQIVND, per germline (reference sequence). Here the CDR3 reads CASSIVPISYTYNEQFF. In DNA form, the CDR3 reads TGTGCCAGTAGTATAGTTCCGATTAGCTATACCTACAATGAGCAGTTCTTC.

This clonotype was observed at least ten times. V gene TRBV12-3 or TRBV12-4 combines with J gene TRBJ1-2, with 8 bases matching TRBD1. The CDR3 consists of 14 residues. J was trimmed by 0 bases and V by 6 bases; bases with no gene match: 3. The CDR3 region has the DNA TGTGCCAGCAGGGACAGGGCCGCTAACTATGGCTACACCTTC. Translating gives CASRDRAANYGYTF.

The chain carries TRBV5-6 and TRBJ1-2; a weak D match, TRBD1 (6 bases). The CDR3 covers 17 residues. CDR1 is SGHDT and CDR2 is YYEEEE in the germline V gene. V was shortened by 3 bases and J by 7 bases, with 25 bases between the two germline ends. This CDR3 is CASSSEVDTRGASGYTF. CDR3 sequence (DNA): TGTGCCAGCAGCTCCGAGGTTGACACACGGGGGGCGTCTGGCTACACCTTC.

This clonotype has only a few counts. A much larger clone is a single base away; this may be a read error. The CDR3 spells CASSLAQGDETLFF. The DNA for the CDR3 is TGTGCCAGCAGTTTAGCACAGGGGGACGAAACACTGTTTTTT. The chain combines TRBV27 with TRBJ1-4; 8 nucleotides match TRBD1. The CDR3 has 14 residues. CDR1 is MNHEY, CDR2 SMNVEV, per germline (reference sequence).

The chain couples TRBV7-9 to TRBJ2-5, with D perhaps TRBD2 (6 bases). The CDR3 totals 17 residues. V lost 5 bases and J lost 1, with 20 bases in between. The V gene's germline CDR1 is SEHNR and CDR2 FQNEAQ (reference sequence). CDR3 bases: TGTGCCAGCAGCCCAAAGGGGTATCGGGACTTCCAAGAGACCCAGTACTTC. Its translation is CASSPKGYRDFQETQYF. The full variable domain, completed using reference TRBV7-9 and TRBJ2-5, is DTGVSQNPRHKITKRGQNVTFRCDPISEHNRLYWYRQTLGQGPEFLTYFQNEAQLEKSRLLSDRFSAERPKGSFSTLEIQRTEQGDSAMYLCASSPKGYRDFQETQYFGPGTRLLVL.

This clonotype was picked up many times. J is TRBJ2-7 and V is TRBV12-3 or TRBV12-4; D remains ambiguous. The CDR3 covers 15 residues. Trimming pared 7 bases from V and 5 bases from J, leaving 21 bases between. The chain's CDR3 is CASIRSGTPRDEQYF. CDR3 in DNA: TGTGCCAGCATCCGGTCCGGCACCCCCCGGGACGAGCAGTACTTC.

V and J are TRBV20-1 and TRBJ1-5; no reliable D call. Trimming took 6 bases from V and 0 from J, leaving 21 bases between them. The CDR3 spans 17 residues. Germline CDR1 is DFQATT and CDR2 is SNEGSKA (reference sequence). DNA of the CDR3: TGCAGTGCCGCCGATTTAGTGGCCATTAGTAGCAATCAGCCCCAGCATTTT. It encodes CSAADLVAISSNQPQHF.

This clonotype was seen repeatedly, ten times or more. The CDR3 coding sequence is TGTGCCAGCAGCCAAGATCCCAGGACAGGGACTACTAACTATGGCTACACCTTC. It yields the protein CASSQDPRTGTTNYGYTF. The chain has TRBV14 and TRBJ1-2; 8 bases match TRBD1. This CDR3 has 18 residues. The J segment lost 0 bases and the V segment lost 0 bases, leaving 9 bases of the junction unmatched. Germline V lookup: CDR1 SGHDN, CDR2 FVKESK.

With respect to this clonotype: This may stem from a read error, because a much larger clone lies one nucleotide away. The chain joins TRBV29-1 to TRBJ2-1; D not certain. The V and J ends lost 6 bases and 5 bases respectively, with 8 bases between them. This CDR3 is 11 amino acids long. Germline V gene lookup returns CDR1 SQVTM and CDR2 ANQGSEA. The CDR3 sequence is CSVTYDNEQFF. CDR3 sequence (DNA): TGCAGCGTCACGTACGACAATGAGCAGTTCTTC.

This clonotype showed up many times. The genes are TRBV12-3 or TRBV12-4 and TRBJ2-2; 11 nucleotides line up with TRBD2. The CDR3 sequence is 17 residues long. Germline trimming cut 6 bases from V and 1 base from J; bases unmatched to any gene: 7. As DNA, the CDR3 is TGTGCCAGCAGCAGGATAGCGGGGGGGATGAACACCGGGGAGCTGTTTTTT. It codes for CASSRIAGGMNTGELFF.

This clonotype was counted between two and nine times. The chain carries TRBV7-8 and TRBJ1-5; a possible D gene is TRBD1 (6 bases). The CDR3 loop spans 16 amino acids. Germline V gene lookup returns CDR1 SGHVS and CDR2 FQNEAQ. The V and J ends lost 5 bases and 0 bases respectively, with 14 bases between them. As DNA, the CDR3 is TGTGCCAGCAGCCCGTCCGGACAGTATAGCAATCAGCCCCAGCATTTT. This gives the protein CASSPSGQYSNQPQHF.

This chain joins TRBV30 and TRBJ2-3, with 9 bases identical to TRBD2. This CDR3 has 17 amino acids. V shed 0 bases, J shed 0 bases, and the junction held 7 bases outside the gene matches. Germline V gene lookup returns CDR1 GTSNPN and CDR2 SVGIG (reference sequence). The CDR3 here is CAWSVRGAGGSTDTQYF. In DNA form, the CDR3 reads TGTGCCTGGAGTGTACGCGGTGCGGGAGGGAGCACAGATACGCAGTATTTT.

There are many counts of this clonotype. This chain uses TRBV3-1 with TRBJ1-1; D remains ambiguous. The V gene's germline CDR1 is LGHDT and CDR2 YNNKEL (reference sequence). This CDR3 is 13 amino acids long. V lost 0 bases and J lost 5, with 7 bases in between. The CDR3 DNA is TGTGCCAGCAGCCAAGATCGAGGGACTGAAGCTTTCTTT. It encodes CASSQDRGTEAFF. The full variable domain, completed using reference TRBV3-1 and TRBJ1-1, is DTAVSQTPKYLVTQMGNDKSIKCEQNLGHDTMYWYKQDSKKFLKIMFSYNNKELIINETVPNRFSPKSPDKAHLNLHINSLELGDSAVYFCASSQDRGTEAFFGQGTRLTVV.

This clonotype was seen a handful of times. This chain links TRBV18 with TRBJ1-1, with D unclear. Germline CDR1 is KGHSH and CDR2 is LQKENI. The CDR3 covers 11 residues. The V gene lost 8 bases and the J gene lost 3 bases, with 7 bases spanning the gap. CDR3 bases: TGTGCCAGCCTAACCGACACTGAAGCTTTCTTT. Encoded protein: CASLTDTEAFF.

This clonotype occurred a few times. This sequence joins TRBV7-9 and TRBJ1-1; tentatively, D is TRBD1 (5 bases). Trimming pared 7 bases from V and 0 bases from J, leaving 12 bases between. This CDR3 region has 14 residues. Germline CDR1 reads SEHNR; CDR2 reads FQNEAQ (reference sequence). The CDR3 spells CASTTVGVNTEAFF. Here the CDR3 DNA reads TGTGCCAGCACCACGGTAGGGGTGAACACTGAAGCTTTCTTT.

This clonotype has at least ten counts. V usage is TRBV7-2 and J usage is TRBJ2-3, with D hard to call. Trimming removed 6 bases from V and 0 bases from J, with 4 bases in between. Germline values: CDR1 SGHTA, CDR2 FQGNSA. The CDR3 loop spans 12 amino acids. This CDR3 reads CASRVSTDTQYF. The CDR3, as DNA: TGTGCCAGCAGAGTTAGCACAGATACGCAGTATTTT.

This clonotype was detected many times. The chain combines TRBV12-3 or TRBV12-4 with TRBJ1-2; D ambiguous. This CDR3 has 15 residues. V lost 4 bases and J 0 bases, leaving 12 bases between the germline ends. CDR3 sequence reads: CASSSLGRTNYGYTF. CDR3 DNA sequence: TGTGCCAGCAGTTCACTGGGGAGGACTAACTATGGCTACACCTTC.

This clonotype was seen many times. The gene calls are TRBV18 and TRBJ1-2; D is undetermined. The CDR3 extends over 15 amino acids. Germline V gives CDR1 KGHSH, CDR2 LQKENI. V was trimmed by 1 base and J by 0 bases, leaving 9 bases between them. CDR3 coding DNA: TGTGCCAGCTCACCACAGCAGGAAGCTAACTATGGCTACACCTTC. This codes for CASSPQQEANYGYTF.

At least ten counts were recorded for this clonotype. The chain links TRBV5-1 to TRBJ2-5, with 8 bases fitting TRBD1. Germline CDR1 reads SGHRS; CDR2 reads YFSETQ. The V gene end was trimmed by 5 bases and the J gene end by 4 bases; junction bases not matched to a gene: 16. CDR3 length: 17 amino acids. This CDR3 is CASSVSLARGRGETQYF. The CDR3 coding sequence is TGCGCCAGCAGTGTCTCCCTCGCCAGGGGGCGGGGAGAGACCCAGTACTTC.